This T cell receptor (beta chain) derives from a study of blood T cells in healthy people across ages. Germline trimming cut 4 bases from V and 4 bases from J; bases unmatched to any gene: 3. The CDR3 consists of 14 residues. Germline V CDR1 and CDR2: DFQATT, SNEGSKA (reference sequence). In its sample, this clonotype was seen a few times. The use of a sample-barcoded 5' primer and a J-beta primer mix characterized a second PCR of roughly 6 to 12 cycles. TCRdb processed the 5' RACE reads anew with MiXCR; each CDR3 protein has one entry. The profile shows fewer than 900,000 distinct CDR3 sequences, 30% to 45% of them singletons.

The sequenced sample was blood. This sequence joins TRBV20-1 and TRBJ2-1; 11 positions agree with TRBD2. The clonotype was recovered from a man aged 18 to 35 in good health. The CDR3 DNA reads TGCAGTGCTATTGGACTAGCGGGTTACAATGAGCAGTTCTTC. Translation: CSAIGLAGYNEQFF.